A selection of T cell receptor beta chains follows, all from one sample in a study of cytomegalovirus exposure and HLA in healthy donors. This table comes from immunoSEQ multiplex PCR, and its TCRdb copy is limited to in-frame clones, with some not included. In the table there are almost 200,000 clones, roughly 78% of which are singletons. Material for sequencing was PBMCs. The receptors derive from a woman younger than 45 in good health and CMV-seropositive. The CDR3 runs from the conserved cysteine through the conserved F or W. A D gene is named only where the DNA matches it firmly. The size field is filled for only some rows; it gives once, few, many or a size class.

TRBV29-1	-	TRBD1	TRBJ2-7	TGCAGCACTCGGGACAGCACCTACGAGCAGTACTTC	CSTRDSTYEQYF
TRBV18	once	-	TRBJ1-1	TGTGCCAGCTCACTCCCGACAGAGAACACTGAAGCTTTCTTT	CASSLPTENTEAFF
TRBV4-2	-	TRBD2	TRBJ2-1	TGTGCCAGCAGCCAAGCCGAGGCTAGCGGAAATGAGCAGTTCTTC	CASSQAEASGNEQFF
TRBV6-5	-	-	TRBJ1-2	TGTGCCAGCAGTTACTCGGAGATTAACTATGGCTACACCTTC	CASSYSEINYGYTF
TRBV18	-	TRBD1	TRBJ1-6	TGTGCCAGCTCCGAGACAGGGAATAATTCACCCCTCCACTTT	CASSETGNNSPLHF
TRBV11-2	-	TRBD2	TRBJ2-7	TGTGCCAGCAGCTCCCGACTAGCGGTTTTCGAGCAGTACTTC	CASSSRLAVFEQYF
TRBV15	-	-	TRBJ1-5	TGTGCCACCAGGGGGGGGGCCCTCAGCAATCAGCCCCAGCATTTT	CATRGGALSNQPQHF
TRBV9	-	-	TRBJ2-5	TGTGCCAGCAGCGTAACGGGGAACCAAGAGACCCAGTACTTC	CASSVTGNQETQYF
TRBV2	few	-	TRBJ2-2	TGTGCCAGCAGCGCCCCACATTCGACCGGGGAGCTGTTTTTT	CASSAPHSTGELFF
TRBV9	-	TRBD2	TRBJ2-2	TGTGCCAGCAGCGTGGGGGGGGGCACCGGGGAGCTGTTTTTT	CASSVGGGTGELFF
TRBV5-6	once	-	TRBJ2-5	TGTGCCAGCAGCGGGTCGCGGACTTTCAGGTACCAAGAGACCCAGTACTTC	CASSGSRTFRYQETQYF
TRBV4-1	-	-	TRBJ2-1	TGCGCCAGCGGCAGGGCTACCTACAATGAGCAGTTCTTC	CASGRATYNEQFF
TRBV5-1	-	TRBD2	TRBJ2-2	TGCGCCAGCAGCCCGAGACTAGCGGGAACCGGGGAGCTGTTTTTT	CASSPRLAGTGELFF
TRBV6-1	few	TRBD2	TRBJ2-7	TGTGCCAGCAGTGACCTAGCGGGTAGATACTACGAGCAGTACTTC	CASSDLAGRYYEQYF
TRBV18	few	-	TRBJ1-2	TGTGCCAGCTCACCAGGCTCTTACGGGGTTGGGCTGGGCTACACCTTC	CASSPGSYGVGLGYTF
TRBV18	-	TRBD1	TRBJ2-2	TGTGCCAGCTCACCGACAGGGGAGAGCACCGGGGAGCTGTTTTTT	CASSPTGESTGELFF
TRBV7-9	-	-	TRBJ1-1	TGTGCCAGCAGCTTAGCTCAGGGAAACACTGAAGCTTTCTTT	CASSLAQGNTEAFF
TRBV29-1	few	-	TRBJ1-1	TGCAGCGTTGTAAACAGGGAGCACACTGAAGCTTTCTTT	CSVVNREHTEAFF
TRBV4-3	-	-	TRBJ2-7	TGCGCCAGCAGCCAAGATTCGCAGGGTACCTACGAGCAGTACTTC	CASSQDSQGTYEQYF
TRBV6-1	-	-	TRBJ2-5	TGTGCCAGCAGGATGCAGGGAAAAGAGACCCAGTACTTC	CASRMQGKETQYF
TRBV5-1	-	-	TRBJ1-1	TGCGCCAGCAGCTTGGACAGGGTAATGAACACTGAAGCTTTCTTT	CASSLDRVMNTEAFF
TRBV14	-	TRBD1	TRBJ1-1	TGTGCCAGCAGCCAAGATCTTGTGGACAGGGGGGCCACTGAAGCTTTCTTT	CASSQDLVDRGATEAFF
TRBV7-9	once	TRBD1	TRBJ1-4	TGTGCCAGCAGCGTCAGGGGGCCCAATGAAAAACTGTTTTTT	CASSVRGPNEKLFF
TRBV27	-	TRBD2	TRBJ2-1	TGTGCCACACGGGAGGGCATCAATGAGCAGTTCTTC	CATREGINEQFF
TRBV10-3	once	-	TRBJ2-1	TGTGTATCCCGGGGTAGCGGAGACAATGAGCAGTTCTTC	CVSRGSGDNEQFF
TRBV5-5	-	-	TRBJ2-3	TGTGCCAGCAGCTCCGTCCGGGACTCCCGGCTGATAGATACGCAGTATTTT	CASSSVRDSRLIDTQYF
TRBV7-9	-	-	TRBJ2-5	TGTGCCAGCGACTTGTGGGGGCGGGAGACCCAGTACTTC	CASDLWGRETQYF
TRBV7-2	-	TRBD1	TRBJ2-7	TGTGCCAGCAGCTTAGACAGGGGCTCCTACGAGCAGTACTTC	CASSLDRGSYEQYF
TRBV6-5	-	-	TRBJ2-7	TGTGCCAGCAGTTACGGACATCTCTCCTACGAGCAGTACTTC	CASSYGHLSYEQYF